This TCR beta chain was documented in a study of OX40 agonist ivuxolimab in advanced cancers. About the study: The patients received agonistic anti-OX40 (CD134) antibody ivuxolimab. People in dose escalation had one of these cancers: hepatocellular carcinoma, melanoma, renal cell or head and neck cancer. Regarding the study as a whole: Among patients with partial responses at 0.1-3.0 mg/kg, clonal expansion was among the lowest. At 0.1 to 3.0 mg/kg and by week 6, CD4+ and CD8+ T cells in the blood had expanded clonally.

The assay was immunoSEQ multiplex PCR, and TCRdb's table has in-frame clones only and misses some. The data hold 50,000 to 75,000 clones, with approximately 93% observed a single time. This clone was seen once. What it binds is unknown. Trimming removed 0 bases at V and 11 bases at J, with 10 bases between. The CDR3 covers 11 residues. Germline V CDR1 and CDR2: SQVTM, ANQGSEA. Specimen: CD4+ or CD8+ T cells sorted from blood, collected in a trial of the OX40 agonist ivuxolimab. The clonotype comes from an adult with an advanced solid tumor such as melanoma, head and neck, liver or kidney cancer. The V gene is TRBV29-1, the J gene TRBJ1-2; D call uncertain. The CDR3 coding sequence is TGCAGCGTTGAAGAAGGTCGGAGTTACACCTTC. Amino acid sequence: CSVEEGRSYTF.